This T cell receptor beta chain derives from a study of blood T cell repertoires in COVID-19. As for the study in general: PBMCs, B-cell-depleted T cells, or T cells provided the cDNA or gDNA that made up the material.

Germline CDR1 LGHNT, CDR2 FRNRAP. This CDR3 has 11 amino acids. V dropped 6 bases and J dropped 8 bases, with 7 bases sitting between them. Produced via immunoSEQ multiplex PCR; TCRdb's table is partial and in-frame only. Of about 220,000 clones listed, approximately 81% were seen once; the top ten hold around 3%. The V gene is TRBV12-5, the J gene TRBJ1-4; no definite D call. The receptor was isolated from a middle-aged man who had recovered from COVID-19. The sequenced sample was peripheral blood. Here the CDR3 DNA reads TGTGCTAGTGGGGCTCAGGAAAAACTGTTTTTT. Translation: CASGAQEKLFF.